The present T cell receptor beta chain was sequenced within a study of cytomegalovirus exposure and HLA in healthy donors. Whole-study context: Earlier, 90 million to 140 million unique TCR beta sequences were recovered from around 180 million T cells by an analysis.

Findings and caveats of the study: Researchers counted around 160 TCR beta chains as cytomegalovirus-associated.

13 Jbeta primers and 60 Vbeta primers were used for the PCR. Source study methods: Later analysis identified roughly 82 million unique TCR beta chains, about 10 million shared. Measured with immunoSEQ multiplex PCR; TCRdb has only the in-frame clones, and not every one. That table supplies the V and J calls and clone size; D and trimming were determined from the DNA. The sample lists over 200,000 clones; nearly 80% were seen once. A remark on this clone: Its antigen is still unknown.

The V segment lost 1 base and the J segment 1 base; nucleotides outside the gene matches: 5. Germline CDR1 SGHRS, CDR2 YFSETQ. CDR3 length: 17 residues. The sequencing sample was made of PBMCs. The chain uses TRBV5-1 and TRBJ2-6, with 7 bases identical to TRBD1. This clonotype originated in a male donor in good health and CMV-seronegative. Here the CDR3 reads CASSLPRGKSGANVLTF. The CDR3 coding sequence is TGCGCCAGCAGCTTGCCCAGGGGGAAGTCTGGGGCCAACGTCCTGACTTTC.